The 15 T cell receptor beta chains below come from one sample, sequenced in a study of blood T cells in healthy people across ages. Alongside a J-beta primer mix, a sample-barcoded 5' primer served in a second PCR lasting roughly 7 to 12 cycles. TCRdb reprocessed the 5' RACE reads via MiXCR and lists one record per CDR3 protein. The data show roughly 730,000 distinct CDR3 sequences, with roughly three fifths seen just once and roughly 24% held by the top ten. The sequenced material came from blood. Receptors originate from a man aged 35-49 years in good health.

This clonotype appeared a few times. The V and J genes are TRBV20-1 and TRBJ2-3; D unresolved. CDR1 is DFQATT, CDR2 SNEGSKA, per germline (reference sequence). Trimming shortened V by 1 base and J by 6 bases, and 8 bases separated the two germline ends. This CDR3 is 12 amino acids long. The CDR3: CSARGGFDTQYF. The CDR3 nucleotides are TGCAGTGCTAGAGGTGGTTTCGATACGCAGTATTTT.

The rearrangement joins TRBV7-2 to TRBJ2-2; D may match TRBD1 or TRBD2 (5 bases each). CDR1 and CDR2 from the germline V gene are SGHTA and FQGNSA. V lost 4 bases to trimming and J lost 4 bases, with 7 bases between them. This CDR3 is 13 amino acids long. In DNA form, the CDR3 reads TGTGCCAGCAGCTGGGGACCCACCGGGGAGCTGTTTTTT. Translated: CASSWGPTGELFF.

In regard to this clonotype: A read error may produce the germline difference seen at one junction end. The chain carries TRBV29-1 and TRBJ2-1; 9 bases are a match to TRBD1. This CDR3 is 15 amino acids long. CDR1 is SQVTM and CDR2 is ANQGSEA in the germline V gene. The CDR3 region is CGVEGGGTGTNEQFF. For the CDR3, the DNA is TGCGGCGTTGAAGGGGGAGGGACAGGGACGAATGAGCAGTTCTTC.

The chain carries TRBV14 and TRBJ1-5, with D hard to call. V lost 2 bases and J lost 5, with 7 bases in between. CDR1 is SGHDN and CDR2 is FVKESK in the germline V gene. The CDR3 contains 13 residues. The CDR3, as DNA: TGTGCCAGCAGCCAATCGAGGGATCAGCCCCAGCATTTT. Amino acid sequence: CASSQSRDQPQHF.

The chain recombines TRBV10-3 with TRBJ2-5; the D gene is possibly TRBD1 (5 bases). The CDR3 extends over 13 amino acids. Trimming stripped 8 bases from V and 2 bases from J, with 12 bases between. Looked up from germline, CDR1 is ENHRY and CDR2 is SYGVKD. CDR3 sequence: CAIQGAGQETQYF. In DNA, the CDR3 is TGTGCCATCCAAGGGGCCGGTCAAGAGACCCAGTACTTC.

The chain couples TRBV5-5 to TRBJ2-2; 9 positions match TRBD1. The length of the CDR3 is 16 residues. The junction had 5 bases not matched to a gene; V was cut back by 3 bases and J by 2 bases. CDR1 and CDR2 from the germline V gene are SGHKS and YYEKEE (reference sequence). The CDR3 protein is CASSSDRGYNTGELFF. CDR3 DNA sequence: TGTGCCAGCAGCTCAGACAGGGGGTATAACACCGGGGAGCTGTTTTTT.

The sample holds a few counts of this clonotype. The chain uses TRBV30 and TRBJ1-2, with 8 bases matching TRBD1. The V segment lost 6 bases and the J segment 4 bases; nucleotides outside the gene matches: 4. The CDR3 contains 12 residues. Per germline, CDR1 GTSNPN and CDR2 SVGIG (reference sequence). CDR3 bases: TGTGCCTGTGGACAGGGTGCCTATGGCTACACCTTC. Translation gives CACGQGAYGYTF.

At least ten counts were recorded for this clonotype. V usage is TRBV7-3 and J usage is TRBJ2-6; 8 bases align to TRBD1. The CDR3 extends over 15 amino acids. Losses at the gene ends were 5 bases for V and 9 bases for J; bases not matched to a gene: 9. Germline V gives CDR1 SGHTA, CDR2 FQGTGA. Written as DNA, the CDR3 is TGTGCCAGCAGCGAGGGACAGGCTAAATACAACGTCCTGACTTTC. This encodes CASSEGQAKYNVLTF.

The V call is TRBV28, the J call TRBJ1-2; D remains unclear. V lost 5 bases and J lost 4, with 11 bases in between. The CDR3 totals 13 residues. Germline-derived CDR1 and CDR2 are MDHEN and SYDVKM. For the CDR3, the DNA is TGTGCCAGCAGTGTAGGAGGGATCTATGGCTACACCTTC. Protein product: CASSVGGIYGYTF.

This sequence joins TRBV27 and TRBJ2-2; 7 nucleotides line up with TRBD1. After removal of 5 bases from V and 2 bases from J, the junction contained 11 bases not matched to a gene. The CDR3 sequence is 17 residues long. Germline CDR1 reads MNHEY; CDR2 reads SMNVEV (reference sequence). The CDR3 is CASSLRRGTANTGELFF. CDR3 in DNA: TGTGCCAGCAGTCTACGTAGGGGGACAGCCAACACCGGGGAGCTGTTTTTT.

This clonotype appeared a single time. The chain links TRBV11-3 to TRBJ1-1; D is unresolved. CDR1 is SGHNT, CDR2 YENEEA, per germline. Trimming shortened V by 4 bases and J by 3 bases, and 15 bases separated the two germline ends. This CDR3 spans 15 amino acids. The CDR3 coding sequence is TGTGCCAGCAGCTCCTCACATTCGGTGGACACTGAAGCTTTCTTT. Its protein is CASSSSHSVDTEAFF.

This rearrangement joins TRBV7-2 to TRBJ2-1; 7 nucleotides agree with TRBD2. This CDR3 contains 15 residues. With V trimmed by 4 bases and J by 0 bases, 3 bases remained unmatched. Looked up from germline, CDR1 is SGHTA and CDR2 is FQGNSA. This chain's CDR3 is CASSYGGYSYNEQFF. The CDR3, as DNA: TGTGCCAGCAGCTACGGGGGGTACTCCTACAATGAGCAGTTCTTC.

This clonotype has a handful of counts. The chain joins TRBV2 to TRBJ2-1; D is uncertain. Germline CDR1 is SNHLY and CDR2 is FYNNEI. Trimming pared 3 bases from V and 0 bases from J, leaving 3 bases between. This CDR3 has 13 residues. CDR3 coding DNA: TGTGCCAGCAGTGACCCCTCCTACAATGAGCAGTTCTTC. Its translation: CASSDPSYNEQFF.

This clonotype was seen only a few times. The genes are TRBV29-1 and TRBJ2-1; D gene ambiguous. The V gene lost 4 bases and the J gene lost 9 bases, with 10 bases spanning the gap. Per germline, CDR1 SQVTM and CDR2 ANQGSEA. The CDR3 spans 11 residues. The CDR3 DNA reads as TGCAGCGTTGTTGACGTACCTGAGCAGTTCTTC. Its protein is CSVVDVPEQFF.

The chain carries TRBV6-2 or TRBV6-3 and TRBJ2-1, with 8 nucleotides matching TRBD1. The ends lost 6 bases at V and 7 bases at J; junction bases unmatched: 5. The CDR3 length is 13 residues. CDR1 is MNHEY, CDR2 SVGEGT, per germline. The CDR3 protein is CASSWGQVNEQFF. The CDR3 DNA is TGTGCCAGCAGCTGGGGACAGGTAAATGAGCAGTTCTTC.